Detailed here is one T cell receptor beta chain. This specimen comes from a study of blood T cell repertoires in COVID-19. Study context: T cells, B-cell-depleted T cells, or PBMCs provided the cDNA or gDNA that served as material.

Data came from immunoSEQ multiplex PCR; TCRdb stores just in-frame clones and leaves some out. The table has approximately 530,000 clones, about 89% seen once. Germline lookup yields CDR1 SGHAT and CDR2 FQNNGV. V was pared by 1 base and J by 7 bases, with 10 bases of the junction left unmatched. The CDR3 totals 15 residues. The rearrangement links TRBV11-2 to TRBJ2-7, with TRBD1 identical over 7 bases. Sequencing was carried out using peripheral blood. This clonotype was sampled from a woman aged 50 to 60 with COVID-19, enrolled during active disease. The CDR3 bases are TGTGCCAGCAGCTTAGTCGGAACAGGGGATCCAGAGCAGTACTTC. It translates to CASSLVGTGDPEQYF.